This T cell receptor (beta chain) was captured by sequencing in a study of PD-1 blockade in classical Hodgkin lymphoma. The study, taken as a whole, reports: Significantly greater TCR diversity emerged by C4D1 in CD4+ cells but not CD8+ cells. Newly diagnosed patients and complete responders had comparable diversity at baseline. Exclusion covered patients beginning nivolumab under 1 year post-ASCT. Newly diagnosed patients reportedly trailed healthy donors in baseline TCR diversity.

Of note for this clone: Its antigen is not identified.

CDR3 length: 17 amino acids. Trimming took 3 bases from V and 1 from J, leaving 18 bases between them. The germline V gene has CDR1 LGHNA and CDR2 YSLEER. Every patient had relapsed following autologous stem cell transplantation, and cohorts differed in brentuximab vedotin exposure. Clones were sequenced by immunoSEQ multiplex PCR, and TCRdb holds only the in-frame ones, with some missing. This table holds 45,000 to 55,000 clones, 65% to 85% found once. The chain employs TRBV4-3 and TRBJ1-1; D may be TRBD1 (6 bases). This TCR came from a human donor with classical Hodgkin lymphoma. This specimen was peripheral blood mononuclear cells (PBMCs), taken at baseline. The CDR3 nucleotides are TGCGCCAGCAGCCATGCCCCGATCGGGGGCTCGAACACTGAAGCTTTCTTT. Translating it yields CASSHAPIGGSNTEAFF.